Shown below are 26 T cell receptor beta chains from a single sample sequenced in a study of cytomegalovirus exposure and HLA in healthy donors. The PCR contained 60 Vbeta and 13 Jbeta primers. Assay: immunoSEQ multiplex PCR; the TCRdb copy retains only in-frame clones and omits some. Of roughly 180,000 clones detected, around 75% appear once; the ten largest clones hold approximately 2.3%. The source material was PBMCs. Receptors were obtained from a female donor in good health and CMV-seronegative.

The rearrangement uses TRBV28 and TRBJ1-5, with 8 bases fitting TRBD1. Germline V lookup: CDR1 MDHEN, CDR2 SYDVKM. The CDR3 runs to 12 residues. The V and J ends lost 6 bases and 6 bases, in that order; junction bases with no gene match: 1. CDR3 in amino acids: CASRTGVQPQHF. For the CDR3, the DNA is TGTGCCAGCAGGACAGGGGTTCAGCCCCAGCATTTT.

The chain combines TRBV7-2 with TRBJ1-3; D uncertain. Germline CDR1 is SGHTA and CDR2 is FQGNSA. The CDR3 has 14 residues. The V gene lost 3 bases and the J gene lost 2 bases, with 8 bases spanning the gap. Here the CDR3 DNA reads TGTGCCAGCAGCTTCAGTACTACTGGAAACACCATATATTTT. This codes for CASSFSTTGNTIYF.

This rearrangement joins TRBV15 to TRBJ1-3; D remains ambiguous. The V end lost 3 bases, the J end lost 0 bases, and 15 bases lay between the germline ends. The germline V gene encodes CDR1 LNHNV and CDR2 YYDKDF (reference sequence). This CDR3 contains 17 residues. This chain's CDR3 is CATSRPQEGRSGNTIYF. The CDR3 coding sequence is TGTGCCACCAGCAGGCCCCAGGAGGGCCGCTCTGGAAACACCATATATTTT.

This chain joins TRBV5-1 and TRBJ1-1; the D gene is possibly TRBD1 (6 bases). The CDR3 runs 15 residues. Germline values: CDR1 SGHRS, CDR2 YFSETQ. Trimming removed 0 bases from V and 10 bases from J, with 19 bases in between. CDR3 nucleotides: TGCGCCAGCAGCTTGGGGTCCACAGGGACCTTCGGAGCTTTCTTT. Translated, it gives CASSLGSTGTFGAFF.

The chain combines TRBV2 with TRBJ1-6; the D is unclear. V was cut by 4 bases and J by 10 bases, with 8 bases left in between. The CDR3 sequence is 12 residues long. Germline CDR1 SNHLY, CDR2 FYNNEI. CDR3 sequence (DNA): TGTGCCAGCAGTGTCAGGCAGTCACCCCTCCACTTT. Translation gives CASSVRQSPLHF.

The V call is TRBV7-9, the J call TRBJ2-7; 13 positions agree with TRBD2. The CDR3 sequence is 18 residues long. Germline values: CDR1 SEHNR, CDR2 FQNEAQ (reference sequence). Unmatched junction bases numbered 14, after V lost 4 bases and J lost 5 bases. This chain's CDR3 is CASSSPWGGLAGEHEQYF. The CDR3 DNA reads as TGTGCCAGCAGCTCCCCCTGGGGCGGACTAGCGGGAGAACACGAGCAGTACTTC.

The rearrangement joins TRBV4-2 to TRBJ1-4; 9 bases align to TRBD1. This CDR3 has 15 amino acids. CDR1 is LGHNA, CDR2 YNFKEQ, per germline. V lost 1 base, J lost 7 bases, and 4 bases stayed unmatched. The CDR3 loop reads CASSQGGQGVEKLFF. The DNA for the CDR3 is TGTGCCAGCAGCCAAGGGGGACAGGGCGTTGAAAAACTGTTTTTT.

The chain is built from TRBV28 and TRBJ1-2, with 12 bases identical to TRBD1. Germline V gene data show CDR1 as MDHEN and CDR2 as SYDVKM. The length of the CDR3 is 19 residues. With V trimmed by 6 bases and J by 2 bases, 16 bases remained unmatched. This CDR3 reads CASSPLILGQGAPNYGYTF. The CDR3 nucleotides read TGTGCCAGCAGCCCGCTCATATTGGGACAGGGGGCTCCCAACTATGGCTACACCTTC.

The chain recombines TRBV10-1 with TRBJ2-5, with 15 bases fitting TRBD2. Germline V gene data show CDR1 as WNHNN and CDR2 as SYGVQD (reference sequence). Trimming cost V 8 bases and J 2 bases; bases outside gene matches: 6. The CDR3 is 16 amino acids. CDR3 sequence reads: CASSAGLAGGQETQYF. CDR3 in DNA: TGCGCCAGCTCCGCGGGACTAGCGGGGGGTCAAGAGACCCAGTACTTC.

J is TRBJ2-2 and V is TRBV6-5; a possible D gene is TRBD1 (6 bases). From germline, CDR1 is MNHEY and CDR2 SVGAGI. This CDR3 contains 14 residues. V gave up 8 bases and J gave up 3 bases, with 13 bases separating them. In DNA form, the CDR3 reads TGTGCCAGCTCCGGGACACTCTACACCGGGGAGCTGTTTTTT. It encodes CASSGTLYTGELFF.

The table lists this clone with a count of one. The gene calls are TRBV5-1 and TRBJ2-4; D is perhaps TRBD1 (6 bases). Germline V CDR1 and CDR2: SGHRS, YFSETQ. V lost 0 bases and J lost 3, with 7 bases in between. The CDR3 consists of 14 residues. The CDR3 DNA reads as TGCGCCAGCAGCTTGGAGGGGGTCAAAAACATTCAGTACTTC. Translating it yields CASSLEGVKNIQYF.

The gene calls are TRBV19 and TRBJ1-2, with D hard to call. CDR3 length: 14 residues. V lost 7 bases, J lost 4 bases, and 16 bases lay in between. Germline V gene sequence: CDR1 LNHDA, CDR2 SQIVND (reference sequence). CDR3 nucleotides: TGTGCCAGTAACACAAAGGAGGGCTTCTATGGCTACACCTTC. This sequence encodes CASNTKEGFYGYTF. Filled out from reference TRBV19 and TRBJ1-2, the complete variable domain reads DGGITQSPKYLFRKEGQNVTLSCEQNLNHDAMYWYRQDPGQGLRLIYYSQIVNDFQKGDIAEGYSVSREKKESFPLTVTSAQKNPTAFYLCASNTKEGFYGYTFGSGTRLTVV.

In this sample, this clone turned up once. V and J are TRBV4-3 and TRBJ1-2; 10 bases align to TRBD1. J was trimmed by 6 bases and V by 4 bases; bases with no gene match: 8. CDR1 is LGHNA, CDR2 YSLEER, per germline. The CDR3 runs to 15 residues. The CDR3 sequence: CASSPGLGQGHGYTF. The CDR3, as DNA: TGCGCCAGCAGCCCAGGTTTGGGACAGGGGCATGGCTACACCTTC.

The J gene is TRBJ2-1, the V gene TRBV5-1, with D hard to call. Trimming cost V 0 bases and J 4 bases, with 11 bases left between them. Germline V gene data show CDR1 as SGHRS and CDR2 as YFSETQ. The CDR3 extends over 15 amino acids. CDR3 DNA: TGCGCCAGCAGCTTGGTGTCTCGAACATACAATGAGCAGTTCTTC. Residues: CASSLVSRTYNEQFF.

The count of this clone is one. The genes are TRBV28 and TRBJ2-3; D might be TRBD2 (5 bases). The CDR3 runs to 15 residues. Trimming pared 4 bases from V and 1 base from J, leaving 12 bases between. The germline gives CDR1 MDHEN, CDR2 SYDVKM. The CDR3, as DNA: TGTGCCAGCAGTTCCTCCCGGGGAGGCACAGATACGCAGTATTTT. The encoded protein is CASSSSRGGTDTQYF.

The chain employs TRBV28 and TRBJ1-3, with TRBD1 as a possible D gene (5 bases). The V end was cut by 6 bases, the J end by 2 bases, with 11 bases between. Per the germline V gene, CDR1 is MDHEN and CDR2 is SYDVKM. The CDR3 runs to 14 residues. CDR3 nucleotide sequence: TGTGCCAGCAGCTTCAGGGTACCTGGAAACACCATATATTTT. It codes for CASSFRVPGNTIYF.

This clone turned up a few times. The chain carries TRBV7-2 and TRBJ2-1; 8 bases are a match to TRBD2. The ends lost 5 bases at V and 4 bases at J; junction bases unmatched: 4. CDR3 length equals 14 residues. Germline V CDR1 and CDR2: SGHTA, FQGNSA. The CDR3 DNA is TGTGCCAGCAGCGAGCGGGGGCTGTACAATGAGCAGTTCTTC. It specifies CASSERGLYNEQFF.

The CDR3 sequence: CASSRSGGTTDTQYF. The CDR3, as DNA: TGCGCCAGCAGTCGTAGCGGGGGGACCACAGATACGCAGTATTTT. The chain has TRBV4-1 and TRBJ2-3, with 10 bases matching TRBD2. Germline values: CDR1 MGHRA, CDR2 YSYEKL. V was pared by 6 bases and J by 2 bases, with 5 bases of the junction left unmatched. CDR3 size: 15 residues.

V is TRBV5-5 and J is TRBJ1-2; possible D gene TRBD1, 5 bases. The length of the CDR3 is 14 residues. CDR1 and CDR2 (germline): SGHKS, YYEKEE (reference sequence). The V and J ends lost 4 bases and 4 bases respectively, with 14 bases between them. Here the CDR3 reads CASSPSQGSYGYTF. The DNA of the CDR3 is TGTGCCAGCAGCCCTAGTCAGGGATCCTATGGCTACACCTTC.

A few counts support this clone. V is TRBV4-3 and J is TRBJ2-2; 12 bases are shared with TRBD1. V shed 5 bases and J 7 bases; nucleotides not matched to a gene: 11. There are 17 residues in the CDR3. Germline CDR1 reads LGHNA; CDR2 reads YSLEER. Here the CDR3 reads CASSKNSGTGGLGELFF. The DNA for the CDR3 is TGCGCCAGCAGCAAAAATTCCGGGACAGGGGGCCTCGGGGAGCTGTTTTTT.

The rearrangement links TRBV18 to TRBJ2-1; 14 bases align to TRBD2. CDR3 length: 18 amino acids. Losses at the gene ends were 4 bases for V and 2 bases for J; bases not matched to a gene: 7. Germline assignment: CDR1 KGHSH and CDR2 LQKENI. The CDR3: CASSLGTSGGVAYNEQFF. In nucleotides, the CDR3 is TGTGCCAGCTCACTGGGGACTAGCGGGGGAGTGGCCTACAATGAGCAGTTCTTC.

V gene TRBV5-4 combines with J gene TRBJ2-5; no firm D call. The germline V gene encodes CDR1 SGHNT and CDR2 YYREEE (reference sequence). The CDR3 is made up of 13 amino acids. The V end was cut by 3 bases, the J end by 0 bases, with 6 bases between. This chain's CDR3 is CASSYQDQETQYF. The CDR3 region has the DNA TGTGCCAGCAGCTATCAGGACCAAGAGACCCAGTACTTC.

This clone was found a few times. The chain uses TRBV27 and TRBJ2-5, with TRBD2 identical over 8 bases. The V segment lost 2 bases and the J segment 5 bases; nucleotides outside the gene matches: 4. Germline assignment: CDR1 MNHEY and CDR2 SMNVEV (reference sequence). CDR3 length equals 14 residues. CDR3 residues: CASSLGTRVETQYF. CDR3 nucleotide sequence: TGTGCCAGCAGTTTAGGGACTAGGGTGGAGACCCAGTACTTC.

Notes on this clone: The junction and the germline gene differ at one end; a read error may be behind it. This chain connects TRBV4-3 to TRBJ1-4; D gene unclear. Germline V gene data show CDR1 as LGHNA and CDR2 as YSLEER. The CDR3 contains 15 residues. CDR3 in DNA: TGCGCCAGCAGCCAAGGAGTTGCAACTAATGAAAAATTGTTTTTT. Translation gives CASSQGVATNEKLFF.

The V call is TRBV5-8, the J call TRBJ2-5; 8 bases fit TRBD1. Germline V gives CDR1 SGHTS, CDR2 YDEGEE. CDR3 size: 16 residues. V shed 1 base and J 4 bases; nucleotides not matched to a gene: 9. The CDR3 region is CASSLHETGTGETQYF. CDR3 nucleotide sequence: TGTGCCAGCAGCTTGCACGAGACAGGGACAGGAGAGACCCAGTACTTC.

A note on this clone: The same CDR3 is also encoded by other DNA sequences in this sample. This CDR3 is CASSYSRETQYF. As DNA, the CDR3 is TGTGCCAGCAGTTACTCGCGGGAGACCCAGTACTTC. This chain joins TRBV6-5 and TRBJ2-5; D remains unclear. This CDR3 is 12 amino acids long. Trimming took 0 bases from V and 5 from J, leaving 4 bases between them. The germline V gene encodes CDR1 MNHEY and CDR2 SVGAGI.